This TCR beta chain was profiled in a study of Graves' ophthalmopathy and Graves' hyperthyroidism. Comment on this clonotype: The CDR3 end shows no conserved phenylalanine or tryptophan, and so a read error is likely. Because the CDR3's place on the DNA is in doubt, the DNA is left out and the CDR3 is given as listed by TCRdb.

Amplified TCR beta CDR3 regions were obtained using RNA transcripts as template. An initial RT-PCR round employing HTBI primers preceded a second-round multiplex PCR. TCRdb reprocessed the multiplex PCR reads via MiXCR and lists one record per CDR3 protein. Counted here are 200,000 to 250,000 distinct CDR3 sequences, approximately 21% occurring once; the ten biggest clones make up roughly 40%. The CDR3 has 11 residues if both end residues are counted. The chain combines TRBV12-3 or TRBV12-4 with TRBJ2-7. Input material: peripheral blood. This TCR was recovered from a woman aged 45-60 years with Graves' ophthalmopathy. CDR3 loop: CAISSVNEQSL.